This TCR beta chain originates from a study of T cells after yellow fever vaccination. Study-wide results and caveats: It was a weaker secondary response, yet one that peaked faster, at day 5 versus 15.

This clonotype has just a few counts. The target antigen is unknown. V gave up 0 bases and J gave up 13 bases, with 12 bases separating them. Germline CDR1 and CDR2: LGHDT and YNNKEL (reference sequence). The CDR3 has 12 amino acids. MiXCR, applied by TCRdb to the 5' RACE reads, yields one record per CDR3 protein. This table holds a few hundred thousand distinct CDR3 sequences, approximately 3.8% found once. This sequence was found in a young man who received the YFV17D yellow fever vaccine. The rearrangement uses TRBV3-1 and TRBJ1-2; TRBD1 might be the D (5 bases). The sequencing here drew on PBMCs, taken on the day of the yellow fever booster vaccination. The CDR3 coding sequence is TGTGCCAGCAGCCAAGATGACGGGGGACGCACCTTC. Translated: CASSQDDGGRTF.